This T cell receptor beta chain was documented in a study of early stage breast cancer tumors. Study-level information: About 70% of the 16 invasive tumors were ER+, PR+ and HER2-. Study-level results: Most shared enriched TCRB sequences were commonly generated ones.

Turning to this clone: Its antigen is not identified.

The data were produced by immunoSEQ multiplex PCR, yet TCRdb's version contains in-frame clones alone and is incomplete. Here the sample spans about 7,900 clones, 62% being singletons. Deletions cut 0 bases from V and 11 bases from J, with 4 bases between. The CDR3 is made up of 11 amino acids. Germline V CDR1 and CDR2: SGHTA, FQGNSA. The TCR originated in an older person with breast cancer. This rearrangement joins TRBV7-2 to TRBJ2-2; the D is unclear. Sequences were obtained from breast tumor tissue. The CDR3 reads CASSLARELFF. The DNA of the CDR3 is TGTGCCAGCAGCTTAGCGCGAGAGCTGTTTTTT.